The 3 T cell receptor beta chains below come from one sample, sequenced in a study of blood T cell repertoires in COVID-19. The assay was immunoSEQ multiplex PCR, and TCRdb's table has in-frame clones only and misses some. The repertoire includes some 240,000 clones, more than 75% of them detected once, and around 12% sits in the top ten. The sample was peripheral blood. The receptor set was obtained from a woman aged 55 to 70 with active or convalescent COVID-19.

The chain combines TRBV2 with TRBJ2-4; TRBD2 matches at 9 bases. CDR1 is SNHLY, CDR2 FYNNEI, per germline. This CDR3 has 16 residues. Germline trimming cut 4 bases from V and 3 bases from J; bases unmatched to any gene: 7. CDR3 nucleotides: TGTGCCAGCAGTGTTGGCGGGGGGGCCAGCAAAAACATTCAGTACTTC. The encoded protein is CASSVGGGASKNIQYF.

V gene TRBV29-1 combines with J gene TRBJ1-2, with D tentatively TRBD1 (6 bases). Germline lookup yields CDR1 SQVTM and CDR2 ANQGSEA. CDR3 size: 15 residues. Trimming left V 8 bases short and J 3 bases short, with 22 bases between. The CDR3 sequence is CSPGGLFVGYYGYTF. The CDR3, as DNA: TGCAGCCCGGGGGGGCTGTTTGTGGGATACTATGGCTACACCTTC.

This clone was observed at least ten times. The chain carries TRBV7-6 and TRBJ1-2; D is unclear. V dropped 0 bases and J dropped 0 bases, with 8 bases sitting between them. In germline, CDR1 is SGHVS, CDR2 FNYEAQ. This CDR3 has 15 amino acids. The CDR3 DNA reads TGTGCCAGCAGCTTAGCGCCAGGAACTAACTATGGCTACACCTTC. The encoded protein is CASSLAPGTNYGYTF.